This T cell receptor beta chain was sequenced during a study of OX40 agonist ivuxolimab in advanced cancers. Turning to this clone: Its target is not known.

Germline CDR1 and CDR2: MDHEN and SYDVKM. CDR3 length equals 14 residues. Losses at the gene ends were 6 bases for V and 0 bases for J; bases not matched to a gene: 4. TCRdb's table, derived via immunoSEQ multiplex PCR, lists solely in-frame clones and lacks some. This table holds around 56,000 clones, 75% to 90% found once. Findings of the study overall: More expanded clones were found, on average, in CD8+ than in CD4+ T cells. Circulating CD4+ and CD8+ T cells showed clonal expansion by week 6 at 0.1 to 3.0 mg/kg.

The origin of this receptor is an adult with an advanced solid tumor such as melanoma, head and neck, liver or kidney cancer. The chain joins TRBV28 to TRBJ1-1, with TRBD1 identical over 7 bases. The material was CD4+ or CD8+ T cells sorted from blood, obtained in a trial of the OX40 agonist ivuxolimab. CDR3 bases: TGTGCCAGCAGAGCAGGGGGGATGAACACTGAAGCTTTCTTT. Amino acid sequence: CASRAGGMNTEAFF.